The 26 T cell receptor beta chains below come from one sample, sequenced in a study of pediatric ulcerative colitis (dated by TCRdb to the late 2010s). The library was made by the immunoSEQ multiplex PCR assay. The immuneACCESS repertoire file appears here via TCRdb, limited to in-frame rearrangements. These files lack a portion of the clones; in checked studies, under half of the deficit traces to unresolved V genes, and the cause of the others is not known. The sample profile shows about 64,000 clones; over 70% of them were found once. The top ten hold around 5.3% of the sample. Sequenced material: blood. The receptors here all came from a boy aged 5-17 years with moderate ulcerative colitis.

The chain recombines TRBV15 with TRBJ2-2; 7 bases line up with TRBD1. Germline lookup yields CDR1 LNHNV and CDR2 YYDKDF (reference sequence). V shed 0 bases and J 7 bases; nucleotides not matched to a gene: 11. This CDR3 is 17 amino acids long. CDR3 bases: TGTGCCACCAGCAGAGATCTGGCGCAGGGGGTGCACGGGGAGCTGTTTTTT. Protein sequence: CATSRDLAQGVHGELFF.

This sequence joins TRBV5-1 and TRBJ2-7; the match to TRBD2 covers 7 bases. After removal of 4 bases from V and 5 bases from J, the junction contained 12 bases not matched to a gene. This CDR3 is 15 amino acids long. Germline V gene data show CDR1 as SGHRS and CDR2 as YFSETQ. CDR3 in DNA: TGCGCCAGCAGCCCCCCCGGGGGGAACTTCAACGAGCAGTACTTC. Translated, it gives CASSPPGGNFNEQYF.

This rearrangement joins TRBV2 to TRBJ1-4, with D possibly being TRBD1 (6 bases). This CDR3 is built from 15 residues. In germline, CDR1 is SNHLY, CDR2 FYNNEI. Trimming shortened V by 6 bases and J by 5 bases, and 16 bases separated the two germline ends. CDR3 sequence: CASRYRVRRNEKLFF. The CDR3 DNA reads TGTGCCAGCAGGTACAGGGTACGGAGGAATGAAAAACTGTTTTTT.

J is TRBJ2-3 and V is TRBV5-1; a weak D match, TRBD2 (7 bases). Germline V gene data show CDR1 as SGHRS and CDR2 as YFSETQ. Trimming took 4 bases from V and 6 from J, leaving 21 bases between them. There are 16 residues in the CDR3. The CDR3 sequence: CASSPVGGGTWDTQYF. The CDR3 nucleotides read TGCGCCAGCAGCCCCGTCGGCGGGGGCACCTGGGATACGCAGTATTTT.

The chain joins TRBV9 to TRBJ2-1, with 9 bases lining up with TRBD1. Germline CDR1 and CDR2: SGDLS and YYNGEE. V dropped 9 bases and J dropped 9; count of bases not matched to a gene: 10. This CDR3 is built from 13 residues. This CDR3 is CATSGTGSSEQFF. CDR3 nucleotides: TGTGCCACTTCCGGGACAGGGTCTAGTGAGCAGTTCTTC.

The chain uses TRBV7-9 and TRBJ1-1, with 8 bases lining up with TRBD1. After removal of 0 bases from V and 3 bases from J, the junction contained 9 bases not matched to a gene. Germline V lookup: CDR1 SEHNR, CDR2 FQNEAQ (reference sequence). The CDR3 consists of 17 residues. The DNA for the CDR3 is TGTGCCAGCAGCTTAGCTTTGCGGACAGGGAGGGACACTGAAGCTTTCTTT. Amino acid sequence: CASSLALRTGRDTEAFF.

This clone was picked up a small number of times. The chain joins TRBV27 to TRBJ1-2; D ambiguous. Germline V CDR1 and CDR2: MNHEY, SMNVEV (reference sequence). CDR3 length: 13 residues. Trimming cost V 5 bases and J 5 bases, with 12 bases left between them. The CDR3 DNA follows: TGTGCCAGCAGTCCCCGAGACACGTATGGCTACACCTTC. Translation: CASSPRDTYGYTF.

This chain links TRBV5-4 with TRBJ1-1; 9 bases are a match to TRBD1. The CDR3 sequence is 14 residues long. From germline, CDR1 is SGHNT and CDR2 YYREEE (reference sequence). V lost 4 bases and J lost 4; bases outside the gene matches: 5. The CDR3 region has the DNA TGTGCCAGCAGCCGGGACAGGGTGGGCACTGAAGCTTTCTTT. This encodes CASSRDRVGTEAFF.

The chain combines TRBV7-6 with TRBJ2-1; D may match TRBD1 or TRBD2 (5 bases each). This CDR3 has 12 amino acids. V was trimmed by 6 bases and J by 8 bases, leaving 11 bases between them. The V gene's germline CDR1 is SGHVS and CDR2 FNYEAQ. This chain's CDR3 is CASRGESYEQFF. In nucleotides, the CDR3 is TGTGCCAGCAGGGGGGAGAGCTATGAGCAGTTCTTC.

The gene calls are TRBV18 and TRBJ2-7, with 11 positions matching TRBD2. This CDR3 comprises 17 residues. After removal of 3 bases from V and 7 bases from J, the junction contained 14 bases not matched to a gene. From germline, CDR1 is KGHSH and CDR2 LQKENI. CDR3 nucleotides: TGTGCCAGCTCACCCCTAGGGGGACTAGCGGACGTAGGGGAGCAGTACTTC. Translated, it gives CASSPLGGLADVGEQYF.

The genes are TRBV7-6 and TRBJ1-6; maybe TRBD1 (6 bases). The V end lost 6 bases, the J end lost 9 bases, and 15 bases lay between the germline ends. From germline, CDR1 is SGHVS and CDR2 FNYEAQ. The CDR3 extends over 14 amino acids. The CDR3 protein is CASSSRGMGSPLHF. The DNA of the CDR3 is TGTGCCAGCAGTTCCAGGGGCATGGGTTCACCCCTCCACTTT.

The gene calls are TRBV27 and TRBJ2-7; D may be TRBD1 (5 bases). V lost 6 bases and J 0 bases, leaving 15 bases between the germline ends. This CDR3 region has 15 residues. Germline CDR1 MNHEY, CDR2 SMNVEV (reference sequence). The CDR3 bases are TGTGCCAGCAGCCGCAACAGGAAAAGCTCCTACGAGCAGTACTTC. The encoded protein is CASSRNRKSSYEQYF.

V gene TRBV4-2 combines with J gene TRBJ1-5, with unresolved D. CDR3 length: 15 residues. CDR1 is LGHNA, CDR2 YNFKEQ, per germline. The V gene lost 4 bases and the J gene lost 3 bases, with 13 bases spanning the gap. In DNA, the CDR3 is TGTGCCAGCAGCCGGTCAGGACGGCTCAATCAGCCCCAGCATTTT. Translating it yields CASSRSGRLNQPQHF.

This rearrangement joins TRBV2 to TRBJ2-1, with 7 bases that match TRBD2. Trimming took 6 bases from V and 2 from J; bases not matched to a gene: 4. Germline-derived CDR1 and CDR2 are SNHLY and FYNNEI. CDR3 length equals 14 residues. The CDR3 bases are TGTGCCAGCAGCCGCAGCGGGACCTACAATGAGCAGTTCTTC. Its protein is CASSRSGTYNEQFF. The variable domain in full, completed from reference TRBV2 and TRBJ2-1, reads EPEVTQTPSHQVTQMGQEVILRCVPISNHLYFYWYRQILGQKVEFLVSFYNNEISEKSEIFDDQFSVERPDGSNFTLKIRSTKLEDSAMYFCASSRSGTYNEQFFGPGTRLTVL.

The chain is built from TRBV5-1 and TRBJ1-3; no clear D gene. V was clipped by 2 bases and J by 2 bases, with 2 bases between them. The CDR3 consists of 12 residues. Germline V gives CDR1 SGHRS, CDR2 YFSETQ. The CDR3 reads CASSFTGNTIYF. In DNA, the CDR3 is TGCGCCAGCAGCTTCACTGGAAACACCATATATTTT.

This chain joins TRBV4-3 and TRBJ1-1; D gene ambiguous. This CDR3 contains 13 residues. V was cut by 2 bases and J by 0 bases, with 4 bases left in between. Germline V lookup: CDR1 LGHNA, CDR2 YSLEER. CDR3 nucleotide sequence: TGCGCCAGCAGCCAATCAGTGAACACTGAAGCTTTCTTT. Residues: CASSQSVNTEAFF.

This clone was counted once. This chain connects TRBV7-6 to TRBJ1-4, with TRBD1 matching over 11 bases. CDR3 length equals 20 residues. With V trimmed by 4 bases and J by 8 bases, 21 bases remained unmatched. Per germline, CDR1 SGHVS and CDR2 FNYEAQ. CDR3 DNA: TGTGCCAGCAGCTCTATCCACCTGGGACAGGGGGGGTTCGGAAGAGAAAAACTGTTTTTT. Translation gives CASSSIHLGQGGFGREKLFF.

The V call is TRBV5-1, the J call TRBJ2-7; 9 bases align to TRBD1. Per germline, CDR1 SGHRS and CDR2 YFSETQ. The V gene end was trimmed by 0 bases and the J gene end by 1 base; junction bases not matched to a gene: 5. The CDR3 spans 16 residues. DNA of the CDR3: TGCGCCAGCAGCTTGGGCCTGGGACAGGGATCCTACGAGCAGTACTTC. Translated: CASSLGLGQGSYEQYF.

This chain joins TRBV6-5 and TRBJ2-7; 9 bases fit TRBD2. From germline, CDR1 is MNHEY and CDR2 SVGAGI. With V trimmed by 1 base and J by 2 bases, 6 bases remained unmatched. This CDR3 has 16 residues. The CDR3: CASSYLLAGVTYEQYF. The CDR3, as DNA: TGTGCCAGCAGTTACTTACTAGCGGGCGTCACCTACGAGCAGTACTTC.

The CDR3 sequence: CASSPPGLAKAKNIQYF. The CDR3 DNA sequence: TGTGCCAGCTCACCACCGGGACTAGCGAAAGCCAAAAACATTCAGTACTTC. The J gene is TRBJ2-4, the V gene TRBV18, with 10 bases fitting TRBD2. The CDR3 spans 17 residues. CDR1 is KGHSH and CDR2 is LQKENI in the germline V gene. With 0 bases clipped from V and 0 bases from J, the junction kept 2 bases outside the gene matches.

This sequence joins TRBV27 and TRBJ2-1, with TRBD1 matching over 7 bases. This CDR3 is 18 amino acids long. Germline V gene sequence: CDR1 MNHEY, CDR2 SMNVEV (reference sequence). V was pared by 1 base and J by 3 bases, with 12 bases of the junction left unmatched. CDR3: CASSLFVPGQSNYNEQFF. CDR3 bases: TGTGCCAGCAGTTTATTCGTACCGGGACAGTCCAACTACAATGAGCAGTTCTTC.

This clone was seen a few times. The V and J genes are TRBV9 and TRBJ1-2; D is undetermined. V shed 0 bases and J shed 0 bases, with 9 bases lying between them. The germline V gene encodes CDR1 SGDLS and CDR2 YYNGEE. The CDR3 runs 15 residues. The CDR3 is CASSVGPGPNYGYTF. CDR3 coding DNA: TGTGCCAGCAGCGTAGGGCCAGGCCCTAACTATGGCTACACCTTC.

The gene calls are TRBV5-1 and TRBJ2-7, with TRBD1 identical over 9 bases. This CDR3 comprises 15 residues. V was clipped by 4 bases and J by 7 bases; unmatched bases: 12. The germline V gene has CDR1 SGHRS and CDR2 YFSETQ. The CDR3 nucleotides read TGCGCCAGCAGCCGGCCGGGACAGGGTTCTGGGGAGCAGTACTTC. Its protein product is CASSRPGQGSGEQYF.

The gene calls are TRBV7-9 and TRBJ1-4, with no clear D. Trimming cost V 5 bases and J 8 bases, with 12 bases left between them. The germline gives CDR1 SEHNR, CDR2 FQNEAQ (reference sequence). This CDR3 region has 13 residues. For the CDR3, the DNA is TGTGCCAGCAGCCACTTCGGAGCCGAAAAACTGTTTTTT. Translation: CASSHFGAEKLFF. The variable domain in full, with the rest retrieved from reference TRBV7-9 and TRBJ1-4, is DTGVSQNPRHKITKRGQNVTFRCDPISEHNRLYWYRQTLGQGPEFLTYFQNEAQLEKSRLLSDRFSAERPKGSFSTLEIQRTEQGDSAMYLCASSHFGAEKLFFGSGTQLSVL.

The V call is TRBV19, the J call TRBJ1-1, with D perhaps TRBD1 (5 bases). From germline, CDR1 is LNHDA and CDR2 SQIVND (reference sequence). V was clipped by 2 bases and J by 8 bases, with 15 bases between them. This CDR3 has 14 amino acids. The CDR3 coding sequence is TGTGCCAGTAGTATAAGGGGCGGTTCCGGAGAAGCTTTCTTT. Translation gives CASSIRGGSGEAFF.

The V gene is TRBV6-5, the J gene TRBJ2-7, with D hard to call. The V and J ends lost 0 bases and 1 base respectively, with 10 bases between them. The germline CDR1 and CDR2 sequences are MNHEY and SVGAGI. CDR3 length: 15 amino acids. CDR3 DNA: TGTGCCAGCAGTTACTCGAACGAGGTTTCCTACGAGCAGTACTTC. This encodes CASSYSNEVSYEQYF.